This T cell receptor (beta chain) was recorded in a study of STAT3 mutations in large granular lymphocyte leukemia. General observations from the study: A small but highly pathogenic clone may have been missed. After therapy, about 35% of the 18 patients switched clonotypes, all new clones STAT3 wild type. Every T-LGLL patient had at least one immunodominant TCRbeta clonotype.

The CDR3 consists of 14 residues. Trimming at V came to 6 bases and at J to 4 bases, leaving 8 bases not matched to a gene. Per germline, CDR1 MDHEN and CDR2 SYDVKM. Only in-frame clones appear in the TCRdb table, and some are missing; sequencing was by immunoSEQ multiplex PCR. The sample holds approximately 27,000 clones, 65% to 80% seen once. With regard to this clone: What it recognizes is unknown.

V gene TRBV28 combines with J gene TRBJ2-7; 8 bases are shared with TRBD1. Sequencing was performed on peripheral blood mononuclear cells. This TCR came from a woman aged 45-60 years with T-cell large granular lymphocyte leukemia. Some clones in this sample may be carry-over from other donors' samples. CDR3 sequence (DNA): TGTGCCAGCAGCCTGACAGGGGACTTATACGAGCAGTACTTC. It yields the protein CASSLTGDLYEQYF.